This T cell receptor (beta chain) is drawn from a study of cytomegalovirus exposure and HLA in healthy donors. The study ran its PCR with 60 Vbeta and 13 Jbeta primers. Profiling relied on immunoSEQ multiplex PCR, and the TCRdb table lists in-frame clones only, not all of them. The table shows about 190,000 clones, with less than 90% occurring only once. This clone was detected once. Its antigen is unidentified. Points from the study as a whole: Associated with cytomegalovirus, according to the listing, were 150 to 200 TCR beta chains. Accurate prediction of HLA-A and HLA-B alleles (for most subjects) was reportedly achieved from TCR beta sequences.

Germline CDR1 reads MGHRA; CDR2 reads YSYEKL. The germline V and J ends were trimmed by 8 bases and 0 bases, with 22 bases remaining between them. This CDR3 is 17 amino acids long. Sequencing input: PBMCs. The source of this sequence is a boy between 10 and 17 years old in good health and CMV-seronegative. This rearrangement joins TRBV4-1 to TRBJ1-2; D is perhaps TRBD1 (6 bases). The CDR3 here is CASAMGGADLANYGYTF. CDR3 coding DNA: TGCGCCAGCGCCATGGGGGGGGCAGATTTGGCTAACTATGGCTACACCTTC.